These T cell receptor beta chains were read from a single sample in a study of cytomegalovirus exposure and HLA in healthy donors. Generated by immunoSEQ multiplex PCR, the TCRdb table keeps only in-frame clones and is missing some. This sample has about 170,000 clones; roughly 80% occur once, and the top ten carry approximately 2.2%. Material: PBMCs. These TCRs come from a male donor in good health and CMV-seronegative. CDR3s include the opening cysteine and the closing phenylalanine or tryptophan.

CDR3aa | len | j_gene | v_gene
CAWSVGPGSNYGYTF | 15 | TRBJ1-2 | TRBV30
CASSGGTGGDEQFF | 14 | TRBJ2-1 | TRBV4-1
CASSFLGQGYNEQFF | 15 | TRBJ2-1 | TRBV5-1
CASSPGQGAGWDGYTF | 16 | TRBJ1-2 | TRBV7-2
CASSSAPGFGELFF | 14 | TRBJ2-2 | TRBV5-1
CASSRGGYEQYF | 12 | TRBJ2-7 | TRBV6-5
CASSQYFQETQYF | 13 | TRBJ2-5 | TRBV11-2
CASSPPTGTDTQYF | 14 | TRBJ2-3 | TRBV18
CASSSGQGNSPLHF | 14 | TRBJ1-6 | TRBV6-6
CASSYAGQGNHQPQHF | 16 | TRBJ1-5 | TRBV6-5
CASSGAAGIANQPQHF | 16 | TRBJ1-5 | TRBV7-9
CASSLGRGQGYDEQYF | 16 | TRBJ2-7 | TRBV5-1
CASSLVGGGFEKLFF | 15 | TRBJ1-4 | TRBV7-2
CASSRGTGDGETQYF | 15 | TRBJ2-5 | TRBV6-1
CASSLKGLTEAFF | 13 | TRBJ1-1 | TRBV5-1
CASSVRVNTEAFF | 13 | TRBJ1-1 | TRBV7-9
CASSPRTGSTGELFF | 15 | TRBJ2-2 | TRBV18
CASSSQVNTEAFF | 13 | TRBJ1-1 | TRBV25-1
CAIRLTGAGSPLHF | 14 | TRBJ1-6 | TRBV10-3
CASSLKEGLYGYTF | 14 | TRBJ1-2 | TRBV7-6
CASSLDSGGIDQPQHF | 16 | TRBJ1-5 | TRBV5-8
CASNSRVSVVGEQYF | 15 | TRBJ2-7 | TRBV7-2
CASSHFQGVRTEAFF | 15 | TRBJ1-1 | TRBV4-1
CASSLESRGYGYTF | 14 | TRBJ1-2 | TRBV5-1
CASSLGPGGDYGYTF | 15 | TRBJ1-2 | TRBV5-5
CASSRSGTVNTGELFF | 16 | TRBJ2-2 | TRBV7-9
CASSEGGVRNEKLFF | 15 | TRBJ1-4 | TRBV6-1
CASSEGGGDEQYF | 13 | TRBJ2-7 | TRBV10-1
CAWSKRNYGYTF | 12 | TRBJ1-2 | TRBV30
CASSSRTGIAKNIQYF | 16 | TRBJ2-4 | TRBV5-4
CATSRDFGTTYGYTF | 15 | TRBJ1-2 | TRBV15
CASSSGDRTGELFF | 14 | TRBJ2-2 | TRBV7-6
CASSSLTGDEDNSPLHF | 17 | TRBJ1-6 | TRBV18
CAIKGQDLSGNTIYF | 15 | TRBJ1-3 | TRBV10-3
CATSNRQLVNEKLFF | 15 | TRBJ1-4 | TRBV15
CASSPSTGSGNTIYF | 15 | TRBJ1-3 | TRBV5-5
CASTGQAYEQYF | 12 | TRBJ2-7 | TRBV6-5
CASSPYDRGNEKLFF | 15 | TRBJ1-4 | TRBV9
CASSLSRGNTEAFF | 14 | TRBJ1-1 | TRBV5-1
CASSFLGPSTEAFF | 14 | TRBJ1-1 | TRBV5-5
CASSRKRQGGTDTQYF | 16 | TRBJ2-3 | TRBV5-4
CASSKGLRNTGELFF | 15 | TRBJ2-2 | TRBV5-1
CASSSGQISYNEQFF | 15 | TRBJ2-1 | TRBV5-4